This TCR beta chain originates from a study of response to subunit inactivated influenza vaccine. This clonotype has ten or more counts. As yet, its antigen is unknown. TCRdb recomputed calls from the RT-PCR reads with MiXCR, one row per CDR3 protein. Of 400,000 to 650,000 distinct CDR3 sequences listed, under 8.5% are singletons. Trimming took off 6 bases at V and 0 bases at J, with 13 bases between the two ends. This CDR3 contains 15 residues. Study-wide points: That few new T cells are recruited by each seasonal influenza vaccination was the authors' suggestion.

V and J are TRBV12-3 or TRBV12-4 and TRBJ2-3; D perhaps matches TRBD2 (5 bases). This TCR was sampled from a man between 50 and 75 years old who received an inactivated influenza vaccine. The starting material was PBMCs from blood, obtained about 23 months after vaccination. CDR3 sequence (DNA): TGTGCCAGCAGCTACACTAGAGCTAGCACAGATACGCAGTATTTT. This gives the protein CASSYTRASTDTQYF.